The entry below describes one T cell receptor (beta chain). At the DNA level, this CDR3 is encoded by other sequences in the same sample as well. The entry originates in a study of blood T cell repertoires in COVID-19. Study-level information: Collection of acute and convalescent COVID-19 samples took place in the United States, Italy and Spain. PBMCs, B-cell-depleted T cells, or T cells provided the cDNA or gDNA that made up the material.

Per the study methods: From reference gene primer amplification, estimates of nucleated cell counts were derived. Libraries were prepared by immunoSEQ multiplex PCR; TCRdb keeps only in-frame clonotypes and omits some of them. The V and J calls and clone size were taken over from that table, and D and trimming were inferred from the DNA. The sample holds 39,000 or so clones, around 81% seen once. Trimming cost V 0 bases and J 7 bases, with 12 bases left between them. The CDR3 is 15 amino acids. Germline V gene data show CDR1 as MNHEY and CDR2 as SMNVEV (reference sequence). This TCR derives from a man aged 40-50 years with active or convalescent COVID-19. The gene calls are TRBV27 and TRBJ1-4; the D gene is possibly TRBD1 (5 bases). Sequenced input: peripheral blood. This CDR3 is CASSLSWQGGEKLFF. Here the CDR3 DNA reads TGTGCCAGCAGTTTATCTTGGCAGGGAGGTGAAAAACTGTTTTTT.